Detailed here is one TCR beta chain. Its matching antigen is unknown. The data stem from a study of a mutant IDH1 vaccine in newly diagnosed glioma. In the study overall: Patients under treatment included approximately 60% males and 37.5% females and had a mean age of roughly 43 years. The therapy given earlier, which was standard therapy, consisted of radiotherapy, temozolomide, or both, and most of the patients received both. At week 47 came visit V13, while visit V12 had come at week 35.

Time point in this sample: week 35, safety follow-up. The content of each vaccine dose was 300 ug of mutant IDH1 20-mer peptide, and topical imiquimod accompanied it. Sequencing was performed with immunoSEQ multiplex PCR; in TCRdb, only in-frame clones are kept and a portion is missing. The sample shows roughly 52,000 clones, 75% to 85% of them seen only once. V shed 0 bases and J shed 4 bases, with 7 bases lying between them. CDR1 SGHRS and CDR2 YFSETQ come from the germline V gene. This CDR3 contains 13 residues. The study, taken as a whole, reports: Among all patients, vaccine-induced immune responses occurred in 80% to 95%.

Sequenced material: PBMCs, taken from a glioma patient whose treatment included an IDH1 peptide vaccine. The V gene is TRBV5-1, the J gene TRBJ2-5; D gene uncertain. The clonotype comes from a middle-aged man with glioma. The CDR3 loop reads CASSLGSGETQYF. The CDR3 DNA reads TGCGCCAGCAGCTTGGGATCGGGAGAGACCCAGTACTTC.